Presented here are 23 T cell receptor beta chains from one specimen sequenced in a study of CD8 T cells in Susac syndrome. RNA amounts of about 0.5 to 1 ug underwent reverse transcription with random hexamers. TCRdb reprocessed the immunoSEQ multiplex PCR reads with MiXCR, giving one entry per CDR3 protein. The sample carries over 100,000 distinct CDR3 sequences, roughly 90% recorded once. Sequencing was carried out using CD8+ T cells from PBMCs. These receptors originate from a human donor in good health.

The chain recombines TRBV5-1 with TRBJ2-3, with TRBD2 matching over 14 bases. Per the germline V gene, CDR1 is SGHRS and CDR2 is YFSETQ. The CDR3 is 18 amino acids. J gave up 4 bases and V 4 bases, and 11 bases lay outside the gene matches. CDR3 DNA: TGCGCCAGCAGCGGTGGACTAGCGGGGGGACGGTATGCAGATACGCAGTATTTT. It translates to CASSGGLAGGRYADTQYF.

The CDR3 loop is CASSQNQGGAETQYF. Written as DNA, the CDR3 is TGTGCCAGCAGCCAAAATCAGGGCGGTGCAGAGACCCAGTACTTC. The chain is built from TRBV3-1 and TRBJ2-5, with D maybe TRBD1 (5 bases). Germline assignment: CDR1 LGHDT and CDR2 YNNKEL (reference sequence). V was clipped by 2 bases and J by 4 bases, with 14 bases between them. The CDR3 runs to 15 residues.

This chain links TRBV3-1 with TRBJ2-3; D is unresolved. Trimming pared 4 bases from V and 6 bases from J, leaving 14 bases between. Germline CDR1 and CDR2: LGHDT and YNNKEL (reference sequence). The length of the CDR3 is 14 residues. The CDR3 is CASSPTTAGDTQYF. In nucleotides, the CDR3 is TGTGCCAGCAGCCCGACAACGGCCGGGGATACGCAGTATTTT.

V is TRBV7-9 and J is TRBJ1-5; TRBD1 is a possible D gene (5 bases). In germline, CDR1 is SEHNR, CDR2 FQNEAQ (reference sequence). The CDR3 loop spans 14 amino acids. V shed 1 base and J shed 6 bases, with 10 bases lying between them. The CDR3 here is CASSLGAGIQPQHF. CDR3 nucleotides: TGTGCCAGCAGCTTAGGGGCAGGGATTCAGCCCCAGCATTTT. The full variable domain, its missing parts supplied by reference TRBV7-9 and TRBJ1-5, is DTGVSQNPRHKITKRGQNVTFRCDPISEHNRLYWYRQTLGQGPEFLTYFQNEAQLEKSRLLSDRFSAERPKGSFSTLEIQRTEQGDSAMYLCASSLGAGIQPQHFGDGTRLSIL.

This chain links TRBV11-3 with TRBJ2-1; 11 bases are a match to TRBD2. CDR3 length: 17 amino acids. Germline assignment: CDR1 SGHNT and CDR2 YENEEA. V shed 5 bases and J 9 bases; nucleotides not matched to a gene: 15. DNA of the CDR3: TGTGCCAGCAGCCACGAACTAGCGGGAGCGACCGCGGGTGAGCAGTTCTTC. This codes for CASSHELAGATAGEQFF.

The V gene is TRBV12-3 or TRBV12-4, the J gene TRBJ2-1; 10 bases map to TRBD2. J was trimmed by 4 bases and V by 7 bases; bases with no gene match: 7. The CDR3 has 15 amino acids. The CDR3 loop is CASTDSGGLYNEQFF. The DNA for the CDR3 is TGTGCCAGCACCGATAGCGGGGGGTTATACAATGAGCAGTTCTTC.

V and J are TRBV5-1 and TRBJ1-4; 7 bases are a match to TRBD1. Germline CDR1 and CDR2: SGHRS and YFSETQ. Trimming took 4 bases from V and 8 from J; bases not matched to a gene: 8. CDR3 length: 14 residues. Here the CDR3 reads CASSKTGPREKLFF. CDR3 nucleotides: TGCGCCAGCAGCAAGACAGGGCCTAGGGAAAAACTGTTTTTT. The entire variable domain, with the rest obtained from reference TRBV5-1 and TRBJ1-4, is as follows: KAGVTQTPRYLIKTRGQQVTLSCSPISGHRSVSWYQQTPGQGLQFLFEYFSETQRNKGNFPGRFSGRQFSNSRSEMNVSTLELGDSALYLCASSKTGPREKLFFGSGTQLSVL.

The rearrangement uses TRBV6-1 and TRBJ2-2; D not resolved. This CDR3 region has 14 residues. The germline gives CDR1 MNHNS, CDR2 SASEGT. Trimming took 10 bases from V and 2 from J, leaving 14 bases between them. CDR3 nucleotides: TGTGCCACCCGAAAAGAAGTTAACACCGGGGAGCTGTTTTTT. Translation: CATRKEVNTGELFF.

The CDR3 here is CASRRLAANEQFF. The CDR3, as DNA: TGTGCCAGCAGACGACTAGCGGCTAATGAGCAGTTCTTC. V gene TRBV6-5 combines with J gene TRBJ2-1; 9 bases agree with TRBD2. CDR1 MNHEY and CDR2 SVGAGI come from the germline V gene. V shed 6 bases, J shed 7 bases, and the junction held 4 bases outside the gene matches. CDR3 length: 13 residues.

The chain couples TRBV7-9 to TRBJ2-7, with TRBD1 matching 10 bases. With 7 bases clipped from V and 4 bases from J, the junction kept 13 bases outside the gene matches. The CDR3 contains 16 residues. Germline V gene data show CDR1 as SEHNR and CDR2 as FQNEAQ (reference sequence). The DNA of the CDR3 is TGTGCCAGCAACGTAGATACGACAGGGGGCAGGTACGAGCAGTACTTC. It yields the protein CASNVDTTGGRYEQYF.

CDR3: CASSGDPRTGMAFF. CDR3 nucleotides: TGTGCCAGCAGCGGTGACCCAAGGACAGGGATGGCTTTCTTT. This chain joins TRBV9 and TRBJ1-1; 8 bases align to TRBD1. Germline V gene sequence: CDR1 SGDLS, CDR2 YYNGEE. V lost 3 bases and J lost 11; bases outside the gene matches: 12. CDR3 length: 14 residues.

The genes are TRBV5-5 and TRBJ2-5; 8 nucleotides agree with TRBD1. Germline V CDR1 and CDR2: SGHKS, YYEKEE (reference sequence). The ends lost 4 bases at V and 3 bases at J; junction bases unmatched: 5. This CDR3 comprises 14 residues. This CDR3 is CASSVGQAKETQYF. CDR3 DNA: TGTGCCAGCAGCGTGGGACAGGCAAAAGAGACCCAGTACTTC.

The rearrangement joins TRBV7-9 to TRBJ1-2, with D uncertain. Trimming took off 5 bases at V and 6 bases at J, with 16 bases between the two ends. The CDR3 covers 14 residues. Germline V gene sequence: CDR1 SEHNR, CDR2 FQNEAQ (reference sequence). The CDR3 sequence is CASSHLSGTDGYTF. CDR3 nucleotides: TGTGCCAGCAGCCACCTCAGCGGAACAGATGGCTACACCTTC.

This clonotype was seen once. The rearrangement uses TRBV29-1 and TRBJ2-1; 8 nucleotides line up with TRBD1. V shed 2 bases and J 11 bases; nucleotides not matched to a gene: 8. Looked up from germline, CDR1 is SQVTM and CDR2 is ANQGSEA. The CDR3 sequence is 13 residues long. The chain's CDR3 is CSVEYETGEQQFF. DNA of the CDR3: TGCAGCGTTGAATATGAGACAGGGGAACAGCAGTTCTTC.

CDR3 region: CASSTGDRVYGYTF. For the CDR3, the DNA is TGTGCCAGCAGCACCGGGGACAGGGTTTATGGCTACACCTTC. The chain employs TRBV7-2 and TRBJ1-2, with 9 bases fitting TRBD1. The CDR3 loop spans 14 amino acids. Per germline, CDR1 SGHTA and CDR2 FQGNSA. J gave up 5 bases and V 5 bases, and 6 bases lay outside the gene matches.

The rearrangement links TRBV7-9 to TRBJ2-4; D is unclear. From germline, CDR1 is SEHNR and CDR2 FQNEAQ (reference sequence). The V gene lost 0 bases and the J gene lost 8 bases, with 14 bases spanning the gap. The CDR3 has 15 amino acids. CDR3 nucleotide sequence: TGTGCCAGCAGCTTAGCGCGTACCCCAAGGGACATTCAGTACTTC. Translation gives CASSLARTPRDIQYF.

The chain uses TRBV7-2 and TRBJ2-3; D may be TRBD2 (5 bases). Germline V gene sequence: CDR1 SGHTA, CDR2 FQGNSA. The CDR3 sequence is 14 residues long. V was clipped by 5 bases and J by 1 base, with 10 bases between them. CDR3 loop: CASSRNSGTDTQYF. CDR3 in DNA: TGTGCCAGCAGCCGGAATAGCGGCACAGATACGCAGTATTTT.

The chain has TRBV20-1 and TRBJ1-1, with 8 bases matching TRBD1. CDR3 length: 14 amino acids. The trim removed 2 bases at V and 0 bases at J, leaving 2 bases unmatched. CDR1 DFQATT and CDR2 SNEGSKA come from the germline V gene (reference sequence). The DNA for the CDR3 is TGCAGTGCTAGACGGACAGGGATGAACACTGAAGCTTTCTTT. It yields the protein CSARRTGMNTEAFF.

The gene calls are TRBV27 and TRBJ1-5; D possibly corresponds to TRBD1 (6 bases). CDR3 length: 15 residues. The germline V and J ends were trimmed by 2 bases and 4 bases, with 12 bases remaining between them. Germline values: CDR1 MNHEY, CDR2 SMNVEV (reference sequence). The CDR3 reads CASSLTPTGNQPQHF. DNA of the CDR3: TGTGCCAGCAGTTTAACCCCAACAGGGAATCAGCCCCAGCATTTT.

The chain is built from TRBV12-3 or TRBV12-4 and TRBJ1-1, with a possible D match to TRBD1 (5 bases). This CDR3 spans 14 amino acids. The V gene lost 1 base and the J gene lost 10 bases, with 16 bases spanning the gap. The CDR3 DNA is TGTGCCAGCAGTTTAGACTCCGGGGCGGTGACAGCTTTCTTT. As protein: CASSLDSGAVTAFF.

The chain is built from TRBV20-1 and TRBJ2-1, with 7 bases lining up with TRBD1. The CDR3 length is 17 residues. CDR1 and CDR2 from the germline V gene are DFQATT and SNEGSKA (reference sequence). Losses at the gene ends were 4 bases for V and 7 bases for J; bases not matched to a gene: 19. The CDR3 DNA is TGCAGTGCTAAAAAGAGGTCTCACAGGGGATTTGAAAATGAGCAGTTCTTC. Amino acids: CSAKKRSHRGFENEQFF.

About this clonotype itself: The junction departs from the called germline gene at one end, perhaps through a read error. The chain is built from TRBV18 and TRBJ1-4; no reliable D call. This CDR3 contains 15 residues. From germline, CDR1 is KGHSH and CDR2 LQKENI. The CDR3 DNA reads TGTGCCAGCTCTCCCCCAGGTTCAACGAATGAAAAACTGTTTTTT. This gives the protein CASSPPGSTNEKLFF.

The J gene is TRBJ2-7, the V gene TRBV19; 8 nucleotides match TRBD2. CDR1 LNHDA and CDR2 SQIVND come from the germline V gene (reference sequence). With 6 bases clipped from V and 2 bases from J, the junction kept 9 bases outside the gene matches. This CDR3 spans 15 amino acids. CDR3 in DNA: TGTGCCAGTAGAGATCGGGGGGGAGGAACCTACGAGCAGTACTTC. Encoded protein: CASRDRGGGTYEQYF.